The 7 T cell receptor beta chains reported below all come from one sample, sequenced in a study of blood T cell repertoires in COVID-19. Sequenced by immunoSEQ multiplex PCR; TCRdb stores in-frame clones only, minus some. The sample contains 110,000 to 150,000 clones, approximately 85% of which appear only once. Sequencing input: peripheral blood. The receptors here all came from a man aged 65 to 85 with acute or convalescent COVID-19.

The V call is TRBV6-5, the J call TRBJ1-5; D possibly corresponds to TRBD1 (6 bases). The CDR3 contains 13 residues. V was clipped by 6 bases and J by 4 bases, with 10 bases between them. CDR1 MNHEY and CDR2 SVGAGI come from the germline V gene. The CDR3 reads CASSRQANQPQHF. CDR3 DNA: TGTGCCAGCAGCAGACAGGCTAATCAGCCCCAGCATTTT.

This clone was counted only a few times. The chain employs TRBV6-5 and TRBJ1-6, with D perhaps matching TRBD1 (6 bases). V was pared by 5 bases and J by 4 bases, with 12 bases between. This CDR3 region has 15 residues. Germline V lookup: CDR1 MNHEY, CDR2 SVGAGI. The CDR3 bases are TGTGCCAGCAGTCTGGACGGACAGTATAATTCACCCCTCCACTTT. Translated, it gives CASSLDGQYNSPLHF.

The chain uses TRBV5-6 and TRBJ1-6; tentative D call: TRBD1 (5 bases). The V gene lost 0 bases and the J gene lost 3 bases, with 7 bases spanning the gap. This CDR3 has 15 amino acids. Germline CDR1 and CDR2: SGHDT and YYEEEE. The CDR3 sequence: CASSLGGVYNSPLHF. The CDR3, as DNA: TGTGCCAGCAGCTTGGGGGGCGTCTATAATTCACCCCTCCACTTT.

The rearrangement links TRBV3-1 (or the pseudogene TRBV3-2) to TRBJ1-2; TRBD1 matches at 8 bases. After removal of 4 bases from V and 2 bases from J, the junction contained 6 bases not matched to a gene. CDR1 LGHDT and CDR2 YNNKEL come from the germline V gene (reference sequence). CDR3 length equals 15 residues. The CDR3 DNA reads as TGTGCCAGCAGCCTTTCAGGGGGCTCGAACTATGGCTACACCTTC. Residues: CASSLSGGSNYGYTF.

V usage is TRBV19 and J usage is TRBJ2-3; weak D call: TRBD2 (5 bases). Germline V gene sequence: CDR1 LNHDA, CDR2 SQIVND (reference sequence). Trimming removed 3 bases at V and 6 bases at J, with 10 bases between. The CDR3 totals 13 residues. CDR3 DNA sequence: TGTGCCAGTAGTATTGGACTTCAGGATACGCAGTATTTT. Encoded protein: CASSIGLQDTQYF.

The V call is TRBV6-1, the J call TRBJ1-5; 7 positions agree with TRBD1. J lost 0 bases, V lost 4 bases, and 6 bases had no gene match. The germline V gene has CDR1 MNHNS and CDR2 SASEGT. The CDR3 has 16 residues. Here the CDR3 reads CASSVGTAYSNQPQHF. CDR3 nucleotides: TGTGCCAGCAGTGTGGGGACAGCCTATAGCAATCAGCCCCAGCATTTT.

V and J are TRBV28 and TRBJ2-1; tentatively, D is TRBD1 (5 bases). Germline V gene sequence: CDR1 MDHEN, CDR2 SYDVKM. The length of the CDR3 is 13 residues. Trimming removed 2 bases from V and 7 bases from J, with 9 bases in between. The CDR3 sequence: CASSLTQGNEQFF. DNA for the CDR3: TGTGCCAGCAGTTTAACTCAGGGAAATGAGCAGTTCTTC. The full variable domain, completed using reference TRBV28 and TRBJ2-1, is DVKVTQSSRYLVKRTGEKVFLECVQDMDHENMFWYRQDPGLGLRLIYFSYDVKMKEKGDIPEGYSVSREKKERFSLILESASTNQTSMYLCASSLTQGNEQFFGPGTRLTVL.